This is a list of T cell receptor beta chains from one sample in a study of CD8+CD57+ T cells in acquired aplastic anemia. MiXCR was run by TCRdb on the reads, yielding one entry per CDR3 protein. The sample comprises just over 450,000 distinct CDR3 sequences, around 33% of which are singletons, and approximately 0.82% rests with the top ten. Sequencing input: sorted CD4+, CD8+, or CD8+CD57+ T cells (not recorded which) from PBMCs. These receptors were obtained from a human donor with aplastic anemia. Each CDR3 is given with its conserved first and last residue. The D gene is left open where the match is weak. Size is stated for part of the rows, as once, few or many counts, or as a class when the clone is expanded.

v_call: TRBV11-2
j_call: TRBJ2-2
d_call: NA
clone_size: NA
cdr3_aa: CASRTGLANTGELVF
cdr3_nt: TGTGCCAGCAGGACGGGACTTGCGAACACCGGGGAGCTGGTTTTT

v_call: TRBV19
j_call: TRBJ1-6
d_call: NA
clone_size: many
cdr3_aa: CASRTHTGLANSPLHF
cdr3_nt: TGTGCCAGTAGAACCCACACAGGTCTTGCGAATTCACCCCTCCACTTT

v_call: TRBV20-1
j_call: TRBJ1-3
d_call: NA
clone_size: NA
cdr3_aa: CSASGQGSGNTIYF
cdr3_nt: TGCAGTGCTAGTGGCCAGGGGAGTGGAAACACCATATATTTT

v_call: TRBV2
j_call: TRBJ1-5
d_call: NA
clone_size: NA
cdr3_aa: CASSDGGIGYEHF
cdr3_nt: TGTGCCAGCAGTGACGGTGGAATTGGCTACGAGCATTTT

v_call: TRBV29-1
j_call: TRBJ2-1
d_call: NA
clone_size: many
cdr3_aa: CSVEETGVEQFF
cdr3_nt: TGCAGCGTCGAGGAGACGGGGGTCGAGCAGTTCTTC

v_call: TRBV10-3
j_call: TRBJ2-7
d_call: TRBD2
clone_size: NA
cdr3_aa: CANAGRLDEQYF
cdr3_nt: TGTGCCAACGCCGGGAGGCTCGACGAGCAGTACTTC

v_call: TRBV25-1
j_call: TRBJ2-1
d_call: TRBD2
clone_size: NA
cdr3_aa: CASSGLGRAEIDEQFF
cdr3_nt: TGTGCCAGCAGTGGCTTGGGGAGGGCGGAGATCGATGAGCAGTTCTTC

v_call: TRBV10-3
j_call: TRBJ2-7
d_call: NA
clone_size: many
cdr3_aa: CAISGIGSGEQYF
cdr3_nt: TGTGCCATCAGTGGCATAGGGAGCGGCGAGCAGTACTTC

v_call: TRBV24-1
j_call: TRBJ2-7
d_call: NA
clone_size: once
cdr3_aa: CATSLTKYEQYF
cdr3_nt: TGTGCCACCAGTTTAACAAAGTACGAGCAGTACTTC

v_call: TRBV2
j_call: TRBJ1-4
d_call: NA
clone_size: many
cdr3_aa: CASKGEEKLFF
cdr3_nt: TGTGCCAGCAAGGGGGAAGAAAAACTGTTTTTT

v_call: TRBV5-1
j_call: TRBJ1-1
d_call: NA
clone_size: NA
cdr3_aa: CASSLVGITTEAFF
cdr3_nt: TGCGCCAGCAGCTTGGTTGGGATAACCACTGAAGCTTTCTTT

v_call: TRBV20-1
j_call: TRBJ2-1
d_call: TRBD2
clone_size: NA
cdr3_aa: CSARDPGGDDEQFF
cdr3_nt: TGCAGTGCTAGAGATCCGGGAGGGGATGATGAGCAGTTCTTC

v_call: TRBV30
j_call: TRBJ2-1
d_call: NA
clone_size: NA
cdr3_aa: CAWSQRSSYNEQFF
cdr3_nt: TGTGCCTGGAGCCAGAGGAGCTCCTACAATGAGCAGTTCTTC

v_call: TRBV6-1
j_call: TRBJ1-2
d_call: NA
clone_size: many
cdr3_aa: CASSEALGGGYGYTF
cdr3_nt: TGTGCCAGCAGTGAAGCATTGGGGGGCGGGTATGGCTACACCTTC

v_call: TRBV9
j_call: TRBJ2-5
d_call: NA
clone_size: NA
cdr3_aa: CASSVESRETQYF
cdr3_nt: TGTGCCAGCAGCGTAGAATCGCGGGAGACCCAGTACTTC

v_call: TRBV29-1
j_call: TRBJ2-2
d_call: TRBD1
clone_size: many
cdr3_aa: CSVGRTGNTGELFF
cdr3_nt: TGCAGCGTGGGACGGACAGGGAACACCGGGGAGCTGTTTTTT

v_call: TRBV10-3
j_call: TRBJ2-1
d_call: TRBD2
clone_size: NA
cdr3_aa: CAISDLAGPSVNEQFF
cdr3_nt: TGTGCCATCAGTGATTTAGCGGGTCCCTCGGTCAATGAGCAGTTCTTC

v_call: TRBV4-2
j_call: TRBJ1-6
d_call: NA
clone_size: NA
cdr3_aa: CASSPPGDASPLHF
cdr3_nt: TGTGCCAGCAGCCCCCCGGGGGACGCATCACCCCTCCACTTT

v_call: TRBV2
j_call: TRBJ2-1
d_call: NA
clone_size: many
cdr3_aa: CASKGLDRSYNEQFF
cdr3_nt: TGTGCCAGCAAAGGGTTGGACAGATCCTACAATGAGCAGTTCTTC

v_call: TRBV9
j_call: TRBJ2-2
d_call: TRBD1
clone_size: NA
cdr3_aa: CASSAGQEYTGELFF
cdr3_nt: TGTGCCAGCAGCGCTGGACAGGAGTACACCGGGGAGCTGTTTTTT

v_call: TRBV11-2
j_call: TRBJ1-1
d_call: NA
clone_size: few
cdr3_aa: CASSFSDLRSTEAFF
cdr3_nt: TGTGCCAGCAGCTTCTCAGACCTTAGAAGTACTGAAGCTTTCTTT

v_call: TRBV4-3
j_call: TRBJ2-7
d_call: TRBD2
clone_size: NA
cdr3_aa: CASSQEGGTYEQCF
cdr3_nt: TGCGCCAGCAGCCAAGAGGGGGGGACCTACGAGCAGTGCTTC

v_call: TRBV19
j_call: TRBJ2-7
d_call: TRBD2
clone_size: few
cdr3_aa: CASIPPHGRARLLPYEQYF
cdr3_nt: TGTGCCAGTATTCCCCCCCACGGGAGGGCCAGATTATTGCCCTACGAGCAGTACTTC